These 27 T cell receptor beta chains share one sample of origin, sequenced in a study of shared clonotypes between healthy human individuals. The data were produced by immunoSEQ multiplex PCR, yet TCRdb's version contains in-frame clones alone and is incomplete. The profile shows nearly 1,000,000 clones, around 80% of them singletons. The sample taken for sequencing was memory CD4+ T cells sorted from blood. The subset: CD45RA-negative fraction. All receptors derive from a man between 18 and 29 years old in good health.

This clone was seen only once. Other DNA sequences in the sample encode the same CDR3. The chain carries TRBV18 and TRBJ2-3, with D uncertain. The germline V gene encodes CDR1 KGHSH and CDR2 LQKENI. The CDR3 has 13 residues. V was trimmed by 1 base and J by 2 bases, leaving 4 bases between them. The CDR3 sequence: CASSPLITDTQYF. CDR3 nucleotides: TGTGCCAGCTCACCACTGATCACAGATACGCAGTATTTT.

Worth noting for this clone: The sample contains more than one DNA sequence encoding this CDR3. The chain has TRBV19 and TRBJ1-2; 9 bases match TRBD1. The CDR3 extends over 13 amino acids. Trimming took 4 bases from V and 6 from J; bases not matched to a gene: 3. Per the germline V gene, CDR1 is LNHDA and CDR2 is SQIVND (reference sequence). CDR3 nucleotides: TGTGCCAGTAGTACCACAGGGGGCAATGGCTACACCTTC. Its translation: CASSTTGGNGYTF. The whole variable domain, filled in from reference TRBV19 and TRBJ1-2, reads DGGITQSPKYLFRKEGQNVTLSCEQNLNHDAMYWYRQDPGQGLRLIYYSQIVNDFQKGDIAEGYSVSREKKESFPLTVTSAQKNPTAFYLCASSTTGGNGYTFGSGTRLTVV.

DNA for the CDR3: TGTGCCAGCAGGACCCCCGGGAGCAGGGAGCAGTACTTC. Translating it yields CASRTPGSREQYF. This chain uses TRBV6-5 with TRBJ2-7; a weak D match, TRBD2 (6 bases). The length of the CDR3 is 13 residues. Germline V CDR1 and CDR2: MNHEY, SVGAGI. Trimming shortened V by 6 bases and J by 7 bases, and 16 bases separated the two germline ends.

This clone showed up just a few times. The chain couples TRBV6-1 to TRBJ1-6; no clear D. CDR3 length: 12 residues. CDR1 and CDR2 (germline): MNHNS, SASEGT. Trimming removed 3 bases at V and 7 bases at J, with 4 bases between. Here the CDR3 reads CASSEGNSPLHF. In nucleotides, the CDR3 is TGTGCCAGCAGTGAGGGGAATTCACCCCTCCACTTT.

V gene TRBV7-2 combines with J gene TRBJ2-3; a possible D gene is TRBD2 (6 bases). Between the trimmed V and J ends, which lost 5 bases and 8 bases, there was a span of 14 bases. CDR1 is SGHTA, CDR2 FQGNSA, per germline. The CDR3 is 13 amino acids. The CDR3 DNA is TGTGCCAGCAGCACCAGGGCGGGGCGTACGCAGTATTTT. The encoded protein is CASSTRAGRTQYF.

The V call is TRBV10-3, the J call TRBJ2-1; D is undetermined. Germline-derived CDR1 and CDR2 are ENHRY and SYGVKD. The CDR3 is made up of 14 amino acids. The ends were cut back, 4 bases at V and 8 bases at J, with 15 bases in the middle. This CDR3 reads CAISGIGRTDEQFF. The CDR3 nucleotides are TGTGCCATCAGTGGGATTGGCAGGACCGATGAGCAGTTCTTC.

V and J are TRBV27 and TRBJ1-5, with D perhaps matching TRBD1 (6 bases). This CDR3 has 17 residues. V was pared by 5 bases and J by 2 bases, with 19 bases between. The germline CDR1 and CDR2 sequences are MNHEY and SMNVEV (reference sequence). CDR3 in amino acids: CASSRGGLAFGNQPQHF. Written as DNA, the CDR3 is TGTGCCAGCAGTAGAGGGGGACTGGCGTTTGGCAATCAGCCCCAGCATTTT.

The chain joins TRBV7-2 to TRBJ1-3; no reliable D call. The ends were cut back, 4 bases at V and 4 bases at J, with 11 bases in the middle. CDR1 is SGHTA, CDR2 FQGNSA, per germline. The CDR3 is 14 residues long. CDR3 DNA: TGTGCCAGCAGCTCCTCCCCCGCAGGAAACACCATATATTTT. Translation gives CASSSSPAGNTIYF. The complete variable domain, with remaining parts taken from reference TRBV7-2 and TRBJ1-3, reads GAGVSQSPSNKVTEKGKDVELRCDPISGHTALYWYRQSLGQGLEFLIYFQGNSAPDKSGLPSDRFSAERTGGSVSTLTIQRTQQEDSAVYLCASSSSPAGNTIYFGEGSWLTVV.

As regards this clone: Mismatch with germline at one junction end may stem from a read error. The V and J genes are TRBV28 and TRBJ1-1; a weak D match, TRBD1 (6 bases). Per germline, CDR1 MDHEN and CDR2 SYDVKM. The CDR3 sequence is 13 residues long. This CDR3 reads CASSYRANTEAFF. The CDR3 coding sequence is TGTGCCAGTAGTTACAGGGCCAACACTGAAGCTTTCTTT.

This sequence joins TRBV6-5 and TRBJ1-2; a possible D gene is TRBD1 (6 bases). Germline CDR1 MNHEY, CDR2 SVGAGI. CDR3 size: 13 residues. V was trimmed by 6 bases and J by 4 bases, leaving 12 bases between them. CDR3 bases: TGTGCCAGCAGGGGGGCCGGGGGCTATGGCTACACCTTC. Translated: CASRGAGGYGYTF.

The rearrangement uses TRBV19 and TRBJ1-2; 7 bases are a match to TRBD1. V lost 3 bases and J lost 6; bases outside the gene matches: 7. There are 14 residues in the CDR3. CDR1 and CDR2 (germline): LNHDA, SQIVND (reference sequence). The CDR3 loop is CASSMVDRIDGYTF. In nucleotides, the CDR3 is TGTGCCAGTAGTATGGTGGACAGGATTGATGGCTACACCTTC.

This clone was observed a few times. This sequence joins TRBV19 and TRBJ1-1; D not resolved. Germline V CDR1 and CDR2: LNHDA, SQIVND (reference sequence). V was cut by 5 bases and J by 4 bases, with 14 bases left in between. The CDR3 spans 14 residues. The CDR3 is CASSGRRGTTEAFF. The CDR3 coding sequence is TGTGCCAGTAGTGGACGCCGGGGTACCACTGAAGCTTTCTTT.

V and J are TRBV5-1 and TRBJ2-6; D remains unclear. CDR1 and CDR2 (germline): SGHRS, YFSETQ. This CDR3 is 16 amino acids long. V lost 7 bases to trimming and J lost 0 bases, with 14 bases between them. The CDR3 sequence is CASSKEGFSGANVLTF. For the CDR3, the DNA is TGCGCCAGCTCCAAGGAAGGGTTCTCTGGGGCCAACGTCCTGACTTTC.

The chain uses TRBV9 and TRBJ2-3, with a tentative D call TRBD2 (5 bases). CDR3 length: 16 residues. Germline assignment: CDR1 SGDLS and CDR2 YYNGEE. V dropped 1 base and J dropped 5 bases, with 17 bases sitting between them. The CDR3 DNA follows: TGTGCCAGCAGCGTAATAGAGGGCCGGAGAGGAGATACGCAGTATTTT. Translated, it gives CASSVIEGRRGDTQYF.

The chain combines TRBV30 with TRBJ2-7; TRBD2 aligns across 7 bases. With V trimmed by 3 bases and J by 3 bases, 11 bases remained unmatched. The CDR3 totals 15 residues. Germline CDR1 is GTSNPN and CDR2 is SVGIG (reference sequence). This CDR3 reads CAWSAPWEGYYEQYF. CDR3 coding DNA: TGTGCCTGGAGCGCTCCTTGGGAGGGGTACTACGAGCAGTACTTC.

The V gene is TRBV27, the J gene TRBJ1-2; D uncertain. Deletions cut 0 bases from V and 4 bases from J, with 9 bases between. CDR3 length: 14 amino acids. CDR1 and CDR2 (germline): MNHEY, SMNVEV (reference sequence). CDR3 in DNA: TGTGCCAGCAGTTTATCGGCAGCTATCTATGGCTACACCTTC. Residues: CASSLSAAIYGYTF.

The chain uses TRBV6-1 and TRBJ1-1; D unclear. The CDR3 runs 14 residues. V lost 5 bases and J lost 3, with 13 bases in between. The V gene's germline CDR1 is MNHNS and CDR2 SASEGT. CDR3 sequence (DNA): TGTGCCAGCAGTACCCTTGTAGGTGACACTGAAGCTTTCTTT. The encoded protein is CASSTLVGDTEAFF.

To note about this clone: A much larger clonotype is one base distant, so this may be a read error. V usage is TRBV6-1 and J usage is TRBJ1-3, with TRBD1 matching over 7 bases. This CDR3 region has 14 residues. V lost 5 bases, J lost 0 bases, and 1 base stayed unmatched. Germline CDR1 reads MNHNS; CDR2 reads SASEGT. The chain's CDR3 is CASSRDSSGNTIYF. CDR3 nucleotide sequence: TGTGCCAGCAGTCGGGACAGCTCTGGAAACACCATATATTTT.

CDR3 sequence: CASSLVEGAGTEAFF. As DNA, the CDR3 is TGCGCCAGCAGCTTGGTCGAGGGGGCGGGCACTGAAGCTTTCTTT. The J gene is TRBJ1-1, the V gene TRBV5-1, with TRBD1 matching over 7 bases. This CDR3 spans 15 amino acids. Trimming removed 0 bases from V and 4 bases from J; junction bases left unmatched: 6. Per germline, CDR1 SGHRS and CDR2 YFSETQ.

Comment on this clone: Other DNA sequences within the sample encode an identical CDR3. This rearrangement joins TRBV5-1 to TRBJ2-1; TRBD1 aligns across 9 bases. Germline CDR1 SGHRS, CDR2 YFSETQ. The CDR3 is 15 amino acids. With 0 bases clipped from V and 7 bases from J, the junction kept 5 bases outside the gene matches. The CDR3 here is CASSLGGTGRNEQFF. The DNA for the CDR3 is TGCGCCAGCAGCTTGGGTGGGACAGGGAGAAATGAGCAGTTCTTC.

CDR3 sequence reads: CASSQDRWRQQETQYF. CDR3 bases: TGTGCCAGCAGCCAAGACAGGTGGCGACAGCAAGAGACCCAGTACTTC. This chain uses TRBV14 with TRBJ2-5; D is perhaps TRBD1 (5 bases). The CDR3 is 16 amino acids. CDR1 and CDR2 from the germline V gene are SGHDN and FVKESK. The germline V and J ends were trimmed by 0 bases and 2 bases, with 13 bases remaining between them.

The V and J genes are TRBV28 and TRBJ1-5; 7 bases fit TRBD1. The CDR3 length is 15 residues. Trimming cost V 5 bases and J 5 bases; bases outside gene matches: 9. Germline loops: CDR1 MDHEN, CDR2 SYDVKM. The CDR3 sequence: CASSLQGGGYQPQHF. DNA of the CDR3: TGTGCCAGCAGTCTCCAGGGGGGGGGTTATCAGCCCCAGCATTTT.

V is TRBV6-5 and J is TRBJ1-2; TRBD1 matches 8 bases. Trimming took 5 bases from V and 4 from J; bases not matched to a gene: 6. CDR1 MNHEY and CDR2 SVGAGI come from the germline V gene. The CDR3 is made up of 14 amino acids. The CDR3 region is CASSPGTGSYGYTF. In DNA form, the CDR3 reads TGTGCCAGCAGTCCCGGGACAGGATCCTATGGCTACACCTTC.

The genes are TRBV5-8 and TRBJ2-3; D possibly matches TRBD1 or TRBD2 (6 bases each). CDR3 length: 15 amino acids. CDR1 and CDR2 (germline): SGHTS, YDEGEE. V lost 1 base, J lost 1 base, and 10 bases lay in between. The CDR3 loop is CASSLWGAGTDTQYF. CDR3 DNA sequence: TGTGCCAGCAGCTTGTGGGGGGCTGGCACAGATACGCAGTATTTT.

The CDR3 DNA sequence: TGTGCCAGCAGCCAAGATCCCCGGACAGGGGGTAATTCACCCCTCCACTTT. Its protein product is CASSQDPRTGGNSPLHF. The genes are TRBV4-2 and TRBJ1-6; 10 positions agree with TRBD1. Germline V gene sequence: CDR1 LGHNA, CDR2 YNFKEQ. This CDR3 spans 17 amino acids. V dropped 0 bases and J dropped 6; count of bases not matched to a gene: 5.

The V call is TRBV6-6, the J call TRBJ1-2; 8 positions match TRBD1. The junction had 5 bases not matched to a gene; V was cut back by 0 bases and J by 2 bases. Germline assignment: CDR1 MNHNY and CDR2 SVGAGI (reference sequence). This CDR3 has 16 residues. The CDR3 protein is CASSYSGRGLNYGYTF. The CDR3 DNA reads as TGTGCCAGCAGTTACTCTGGCAGGGGGCTCAACTATGGCTACACCTTC.

The rearrangement links TRBV6-1 to TRBJ1-1; D gene uncertain. Germline values: CDR1 MNHNS, CDR2 SASEGT. The CDR3 is 13 amino acids. Trimming left V 7 bases short and J 2 bases short, with 11 bases between. DNA for the CDR3: TGTGCCAGCAATCGGGGATTAAACACTGAAGCTTTCTTT. Translation gives CASNRGLNTEAFF.